This is a list of T cell receptor beta chains from one sample in a study of blood T cell repertoires in COVID-19. TCRdb keeps only in-frame clones here, not all; method: immunoSEQ multiplex PCR. The sample gives 150,000 to 200,000 clones, 65% to 85% of which show up once; 3.6% is in the top ten. The sequencing input was PBMCs or T cells enriched from blood (not recorded which). The receptors stem from a woman aged 50 to 60 in a cohort exposed to, infected with or recovered from COVID-19 (not recorded which). Both conserved end residues are part of each CDR3. The D gene is left open where the match is weak. Size tells how often a clone was seen (once, few, many) or the class of an expanded clone, and some rows leave it out.

d_gene,j_gene,abundance,v_gene,CDR3nt,CDR3aa
TRBD1,TRBJ1-6,NA,TRBV27,TGTGCCATCAGAGGAACAGGGGCTTCACCCCTCCACTTT,CAIRGTGASPLHF
NA,TRBJ2-7,many,TRBV27,TGTGCCAGCAGTGACAGGACGGGGGGCGACGAGCAGTACTTC,CASSDRTGGDEQYF
NA,TRBJ1-2,NA,TRBV7-9,TGTGCCAGCAGCTTGGATTGGCAGGTCCGGGGCTACACCTTC,CASSLDWQVRGYTF
TRBD1,TRBJ2-3,NA,TRBV9,TGTGCCAGCAGCGTCACAGGGGTCACAGATACGCAGTATTTT,CASSVTGVTDTQYF
TRBD2,TRBJ2-5,NA,TRBV7-2,TGTGCCAGCAGCTTAGAAGGGGTTAGCGGGTTTCGGGGGACCCAGTACTTC,CASSLEGVSGFRGTQYF
NA,TRBJ2-3,NA,TRBV27,TGTGCCAGCAGTTTGCCCTCAGGGATCGGCACAGATACGCAGTATTTT,CASSLPSGIGTDTQYF
NA,TRBJ1-1,NA,TRBV28,TGTGCCAGCAGTTTTCCCAGGGGCCCAGCTGAAGCTTTCTTT,CASSFPRGPAEAFF
TRBD2,TRBJ2-1,few,TRBV19,TGTGCCAGTGGTGATACTAGCGCCGGCTACAATGAGCAGTTCTTC,CASGDTSAGYNEQFF
TRBD1,TRBJ1-1,NA,TRBV5-1,TGCGCCAGCAGAATACAGGGCGCAGGGGGGACTGAAGCTTTCTTT,CASRIQGAGGTEAFF
TRBD2,TRBJ2-1,NA,TRBV18,TGTGCCAGCTCACCTCCCCTAGCGGGGACCTACAATGAGCAGTTCTTC,CASSPPLAGTYNEQFF
NA,TRBJ2-6,NA,TRBV2,TGTGCCAGCAGTCCCCAGGGGCCTGGGGCCAACGTCCTGACTTTC,CASSPQGPGANVLTF
NA,TRBJ1-1,few,TRBV6-5,TGTGCCAGCAGTTACGCCACCCCGTATCAGGGCACTGAAGCTTTCTTT,CASSYATPYQGTEAFF
NA,TRBJ1-4,NA,TRBV7-9,TGTGCCAGCAGTGGCAGAACTAATGAAAAACTGTTTTTT,CASSGRTNEKLFF
TRBD1,TRBJ1-6,few,TRBV19,TGTGCCAGTAGAAGTACCGGGACAGTTGGTAATTCACCCCTCCACTTT,CASRSTGTVGNSPLHF
TRBD2,TRBJ2-1,NA,TRBV28,TGTGCCAGCGGCCTTCGGGGACTAGCGGGAGGTGAGCAGTTCTTC,CASGLRGLAGGEQFF
TRBD1,TRBJ1-1,NA,TRBV4-2,TGTGCCAGCAGCCAAGCAGGGACAGGGGCGACTGAAGCTTTCTTT,CASSQAGTGATEAFF
TRBD1,TRBJ1-5,NA,TRBV27,TGTGCCAGCAACAGAGGAGGAGGGGGCGGACAGCCCCAGCATTTT,CASNRGGGGGQPQHF